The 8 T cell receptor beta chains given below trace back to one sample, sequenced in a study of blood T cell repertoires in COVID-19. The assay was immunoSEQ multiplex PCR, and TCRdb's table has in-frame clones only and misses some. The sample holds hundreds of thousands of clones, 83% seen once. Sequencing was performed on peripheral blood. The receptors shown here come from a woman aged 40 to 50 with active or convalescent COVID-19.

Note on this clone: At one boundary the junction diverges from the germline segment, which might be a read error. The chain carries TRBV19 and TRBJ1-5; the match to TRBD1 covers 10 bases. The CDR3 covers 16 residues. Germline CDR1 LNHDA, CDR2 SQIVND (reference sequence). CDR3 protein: CAGRPRGTGVRQPQHF. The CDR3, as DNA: TGTGCCGGTAGACCCCGGGGGACAGGGGTCAGACAGCCCCAGCATTTT.

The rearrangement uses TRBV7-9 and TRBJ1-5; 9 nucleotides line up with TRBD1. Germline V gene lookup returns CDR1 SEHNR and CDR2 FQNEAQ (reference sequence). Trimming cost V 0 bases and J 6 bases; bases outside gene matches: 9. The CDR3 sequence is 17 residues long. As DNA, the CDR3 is TGTGCCAGCAGCTTAGCTTATTCGGGACAGGGCAGTCAGCCCCAGCATTTT. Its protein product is CASSLAYSGQGSQPQHF.

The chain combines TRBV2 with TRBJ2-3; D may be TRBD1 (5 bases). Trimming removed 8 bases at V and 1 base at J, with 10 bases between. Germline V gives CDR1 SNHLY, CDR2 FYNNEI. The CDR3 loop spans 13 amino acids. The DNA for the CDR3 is TGTGCCAGCCTTCGACAGCGCACAGATACGCAGTATTTT. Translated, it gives CASLRQRTDTQYF.

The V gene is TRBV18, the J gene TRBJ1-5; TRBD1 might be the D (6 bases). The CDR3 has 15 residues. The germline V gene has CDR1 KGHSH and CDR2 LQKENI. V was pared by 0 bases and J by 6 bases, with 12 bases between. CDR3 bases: TGTGCCAGCTCACCACCGGGGGGGGCGAGTCAGCCCCAGCATTTT. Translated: CASSPPGGASQPQHF.

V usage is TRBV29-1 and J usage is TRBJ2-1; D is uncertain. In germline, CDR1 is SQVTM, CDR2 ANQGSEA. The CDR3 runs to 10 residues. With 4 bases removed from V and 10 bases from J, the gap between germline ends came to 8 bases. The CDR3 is CSVAEVEQFF. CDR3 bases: TGCAGCGTTGCCGAGGTCGAGCAGTTCTTC.

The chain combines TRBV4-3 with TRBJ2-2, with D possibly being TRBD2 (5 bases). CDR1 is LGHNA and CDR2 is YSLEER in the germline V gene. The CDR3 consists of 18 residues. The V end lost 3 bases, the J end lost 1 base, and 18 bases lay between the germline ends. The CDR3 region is CASSQTGLGGWNTGELFF. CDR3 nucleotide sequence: TGCGCCAGCAGCCAGACCGGACTCGGAGGTTGGAACACCGGGGAGCTGTTTTTT.

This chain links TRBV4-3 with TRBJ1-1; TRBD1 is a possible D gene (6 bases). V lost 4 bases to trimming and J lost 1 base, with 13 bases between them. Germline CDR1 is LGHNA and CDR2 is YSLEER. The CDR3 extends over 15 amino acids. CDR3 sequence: CASSLGGKGNTEAFF. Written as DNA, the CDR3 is TGCGCCAGCAGCCTAGGGGGAAAGGGGAACACTGAAGCTTTCTTT.

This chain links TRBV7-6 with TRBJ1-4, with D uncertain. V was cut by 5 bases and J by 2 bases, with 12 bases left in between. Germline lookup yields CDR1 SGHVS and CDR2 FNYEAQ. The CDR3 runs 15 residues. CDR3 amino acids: CASSPLAATNEKLFF. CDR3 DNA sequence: TGTGCCAGCAGCCCCCTTGCGGCTACTAATGAAAAACTGTTTTTT.